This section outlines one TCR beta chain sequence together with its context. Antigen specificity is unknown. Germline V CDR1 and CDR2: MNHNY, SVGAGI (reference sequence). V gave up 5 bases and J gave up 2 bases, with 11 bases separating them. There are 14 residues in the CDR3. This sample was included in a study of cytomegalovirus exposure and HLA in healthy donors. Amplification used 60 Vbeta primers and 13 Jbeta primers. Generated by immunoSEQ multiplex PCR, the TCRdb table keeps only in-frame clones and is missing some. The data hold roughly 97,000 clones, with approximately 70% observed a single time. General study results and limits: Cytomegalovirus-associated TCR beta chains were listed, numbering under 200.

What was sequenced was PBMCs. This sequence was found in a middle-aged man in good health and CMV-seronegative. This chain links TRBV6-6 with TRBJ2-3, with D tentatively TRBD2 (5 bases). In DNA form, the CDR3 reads TGTGCCAGCAGTCCGAGCGGAAACACAGATACGCAGTATTTT. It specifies CASSPSGNTDTQYF.